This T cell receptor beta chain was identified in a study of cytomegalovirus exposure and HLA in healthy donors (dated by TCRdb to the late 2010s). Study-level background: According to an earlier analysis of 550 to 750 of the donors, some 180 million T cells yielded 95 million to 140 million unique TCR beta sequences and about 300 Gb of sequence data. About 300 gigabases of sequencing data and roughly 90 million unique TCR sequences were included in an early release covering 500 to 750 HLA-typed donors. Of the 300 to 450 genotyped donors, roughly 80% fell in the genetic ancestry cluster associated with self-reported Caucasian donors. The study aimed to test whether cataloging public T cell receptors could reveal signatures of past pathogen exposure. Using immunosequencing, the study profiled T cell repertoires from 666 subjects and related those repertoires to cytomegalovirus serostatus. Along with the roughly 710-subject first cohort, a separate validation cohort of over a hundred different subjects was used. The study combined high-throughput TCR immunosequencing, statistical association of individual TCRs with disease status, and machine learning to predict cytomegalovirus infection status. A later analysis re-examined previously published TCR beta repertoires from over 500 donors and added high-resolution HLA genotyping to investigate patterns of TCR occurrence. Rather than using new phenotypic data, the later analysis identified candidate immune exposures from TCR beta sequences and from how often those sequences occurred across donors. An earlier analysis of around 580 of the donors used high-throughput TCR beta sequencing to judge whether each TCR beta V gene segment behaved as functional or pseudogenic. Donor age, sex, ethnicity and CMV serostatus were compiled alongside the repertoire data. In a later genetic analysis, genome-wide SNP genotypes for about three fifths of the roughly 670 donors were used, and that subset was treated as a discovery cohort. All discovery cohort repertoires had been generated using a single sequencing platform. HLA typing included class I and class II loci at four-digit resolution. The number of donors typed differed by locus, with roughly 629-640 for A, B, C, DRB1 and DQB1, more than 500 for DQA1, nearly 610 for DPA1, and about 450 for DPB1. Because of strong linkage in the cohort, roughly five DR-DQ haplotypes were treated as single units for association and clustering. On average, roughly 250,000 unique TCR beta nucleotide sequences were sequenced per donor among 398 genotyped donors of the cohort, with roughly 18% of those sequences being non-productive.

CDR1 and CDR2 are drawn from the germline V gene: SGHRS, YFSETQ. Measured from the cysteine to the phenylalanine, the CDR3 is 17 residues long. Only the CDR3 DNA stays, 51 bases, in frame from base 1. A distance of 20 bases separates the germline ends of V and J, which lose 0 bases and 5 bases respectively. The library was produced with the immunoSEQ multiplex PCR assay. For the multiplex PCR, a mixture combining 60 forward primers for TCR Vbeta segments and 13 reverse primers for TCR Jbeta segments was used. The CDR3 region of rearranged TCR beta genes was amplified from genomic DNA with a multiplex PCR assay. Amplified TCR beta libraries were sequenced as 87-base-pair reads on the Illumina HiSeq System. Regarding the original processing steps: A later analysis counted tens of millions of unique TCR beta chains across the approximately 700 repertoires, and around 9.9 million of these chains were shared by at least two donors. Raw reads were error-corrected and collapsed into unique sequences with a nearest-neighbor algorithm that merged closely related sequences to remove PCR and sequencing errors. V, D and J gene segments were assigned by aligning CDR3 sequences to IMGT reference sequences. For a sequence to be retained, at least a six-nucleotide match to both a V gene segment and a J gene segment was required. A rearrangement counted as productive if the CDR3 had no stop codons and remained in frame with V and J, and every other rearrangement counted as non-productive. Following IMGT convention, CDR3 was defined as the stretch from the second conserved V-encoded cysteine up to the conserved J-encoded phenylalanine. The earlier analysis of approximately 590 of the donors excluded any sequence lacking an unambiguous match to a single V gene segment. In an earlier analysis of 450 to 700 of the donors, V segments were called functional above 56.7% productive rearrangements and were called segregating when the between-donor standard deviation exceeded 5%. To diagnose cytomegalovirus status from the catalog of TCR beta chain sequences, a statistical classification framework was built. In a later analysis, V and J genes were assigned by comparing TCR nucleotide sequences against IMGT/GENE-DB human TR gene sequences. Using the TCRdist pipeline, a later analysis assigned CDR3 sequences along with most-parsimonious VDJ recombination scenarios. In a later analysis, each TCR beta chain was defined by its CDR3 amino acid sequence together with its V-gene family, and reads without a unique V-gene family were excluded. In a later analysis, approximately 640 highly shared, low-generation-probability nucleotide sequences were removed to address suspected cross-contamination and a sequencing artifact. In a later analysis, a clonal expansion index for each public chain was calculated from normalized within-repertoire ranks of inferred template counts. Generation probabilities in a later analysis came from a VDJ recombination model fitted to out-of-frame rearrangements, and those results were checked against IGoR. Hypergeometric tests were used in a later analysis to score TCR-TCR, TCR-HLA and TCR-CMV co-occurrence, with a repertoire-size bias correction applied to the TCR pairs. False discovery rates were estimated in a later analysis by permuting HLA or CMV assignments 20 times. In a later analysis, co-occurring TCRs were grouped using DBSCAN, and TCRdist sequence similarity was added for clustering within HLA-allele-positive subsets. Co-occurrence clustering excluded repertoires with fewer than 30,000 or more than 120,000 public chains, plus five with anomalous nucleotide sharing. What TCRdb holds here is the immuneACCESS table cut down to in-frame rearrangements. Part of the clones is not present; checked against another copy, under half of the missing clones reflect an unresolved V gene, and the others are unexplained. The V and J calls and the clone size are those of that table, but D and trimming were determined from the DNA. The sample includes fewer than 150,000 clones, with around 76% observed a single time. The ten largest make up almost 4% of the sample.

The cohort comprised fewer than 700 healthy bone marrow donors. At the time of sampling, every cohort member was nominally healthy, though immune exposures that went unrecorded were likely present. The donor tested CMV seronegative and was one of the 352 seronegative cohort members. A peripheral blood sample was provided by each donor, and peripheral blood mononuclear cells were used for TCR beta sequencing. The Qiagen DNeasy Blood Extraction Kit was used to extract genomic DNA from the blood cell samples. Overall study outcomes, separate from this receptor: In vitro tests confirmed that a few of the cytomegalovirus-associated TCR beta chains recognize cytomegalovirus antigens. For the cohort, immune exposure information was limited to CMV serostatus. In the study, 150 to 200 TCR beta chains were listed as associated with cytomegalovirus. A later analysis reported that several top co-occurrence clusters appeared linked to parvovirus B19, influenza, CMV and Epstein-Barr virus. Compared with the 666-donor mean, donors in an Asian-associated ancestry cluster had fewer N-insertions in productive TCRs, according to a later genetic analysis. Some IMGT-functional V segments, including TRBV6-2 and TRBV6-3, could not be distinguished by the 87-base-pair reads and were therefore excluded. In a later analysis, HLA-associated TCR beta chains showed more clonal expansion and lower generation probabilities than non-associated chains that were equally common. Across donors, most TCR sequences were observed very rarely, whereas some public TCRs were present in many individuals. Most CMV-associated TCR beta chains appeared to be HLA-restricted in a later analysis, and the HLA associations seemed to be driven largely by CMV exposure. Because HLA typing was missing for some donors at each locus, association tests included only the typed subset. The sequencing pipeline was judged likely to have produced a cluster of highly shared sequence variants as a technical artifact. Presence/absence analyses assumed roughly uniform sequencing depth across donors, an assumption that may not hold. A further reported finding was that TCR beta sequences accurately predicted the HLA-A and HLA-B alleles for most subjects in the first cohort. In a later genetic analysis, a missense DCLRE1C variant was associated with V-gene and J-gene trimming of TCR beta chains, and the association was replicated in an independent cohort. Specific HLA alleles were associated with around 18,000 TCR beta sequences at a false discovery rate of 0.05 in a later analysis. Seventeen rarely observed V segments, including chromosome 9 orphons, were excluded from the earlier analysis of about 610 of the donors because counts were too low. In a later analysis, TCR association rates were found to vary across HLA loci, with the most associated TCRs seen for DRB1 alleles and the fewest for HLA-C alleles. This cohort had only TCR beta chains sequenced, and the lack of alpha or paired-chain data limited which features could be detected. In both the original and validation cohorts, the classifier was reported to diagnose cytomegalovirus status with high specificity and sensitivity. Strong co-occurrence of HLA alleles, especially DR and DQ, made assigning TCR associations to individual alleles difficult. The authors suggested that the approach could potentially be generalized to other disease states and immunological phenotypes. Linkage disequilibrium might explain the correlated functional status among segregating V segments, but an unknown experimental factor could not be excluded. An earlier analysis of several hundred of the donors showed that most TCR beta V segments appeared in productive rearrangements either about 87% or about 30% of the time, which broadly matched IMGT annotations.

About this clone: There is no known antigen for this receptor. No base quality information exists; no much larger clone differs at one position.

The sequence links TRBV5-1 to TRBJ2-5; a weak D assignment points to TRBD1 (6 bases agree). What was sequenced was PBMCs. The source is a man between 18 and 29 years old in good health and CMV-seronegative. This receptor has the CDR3 CASSLVGAGAKAETQYF. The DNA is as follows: TGCGCCAGCAGCTTGGTGGGGGCAGGGGCCAAGGCGGAGACCCAGTACTTC.